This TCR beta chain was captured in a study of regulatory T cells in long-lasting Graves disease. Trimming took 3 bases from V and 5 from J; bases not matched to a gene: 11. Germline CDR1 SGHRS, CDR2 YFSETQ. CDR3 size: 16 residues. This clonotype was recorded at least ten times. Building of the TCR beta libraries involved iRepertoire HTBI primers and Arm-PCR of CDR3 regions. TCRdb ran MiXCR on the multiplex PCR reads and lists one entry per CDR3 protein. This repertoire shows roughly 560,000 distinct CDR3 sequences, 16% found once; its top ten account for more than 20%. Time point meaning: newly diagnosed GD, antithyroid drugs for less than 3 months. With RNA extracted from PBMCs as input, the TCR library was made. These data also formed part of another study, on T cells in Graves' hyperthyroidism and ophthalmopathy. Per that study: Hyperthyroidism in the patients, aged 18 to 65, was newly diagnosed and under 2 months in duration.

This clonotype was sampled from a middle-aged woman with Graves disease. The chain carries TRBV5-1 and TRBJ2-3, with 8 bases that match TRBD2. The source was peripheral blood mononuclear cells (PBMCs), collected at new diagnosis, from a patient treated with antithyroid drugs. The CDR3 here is CASSSAFRGGKDTQYF. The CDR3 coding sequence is TGCGCCAGCAGCTCAGCCTTCCGGGGGGGCAAAGATACGCAGTATTTT.